A selection of T cell receptor beta chains follows, all from one sample in a study of T cell responses to AZD1222 COVID-19 vaccine. Clones were read by immunoSEQ multiplex PCR, and TCRdb kept only the in-frame ones, dropping some. The table has about 150,000 clones, 75% to 90% seen once. The material sequenced was peripheral blood, taken on day 0 of AZD1222 vaccination. The receptors come from an adult in good health. CDR3s include the opening cysteine and the closing phenylalanine or tryptophan. A D gene is named only where the DNA matches it firmly. Clone size is given for some rows only: seen once, a few or many times, or a class if the clone is expanded.

d_call	v_call	clone_size	j_call	cdr3_nt	cdr3_aa
TRBD1	TRBV28	.	TRBJ1-1	TGTGCCAGCAGTTTATATTCCCAGGGGGGATTCACTGAAGCTTTCTTT	CASSLYSQGGFTEAFF
TRBD1	TRBV7-9	.	TRBJ1-1	TGTGCCAGCAGCTTTCCGGACAGGGTAAGCACCGCAGCTTTCTTT	CASSFPDRVSTAAFF
TRBD1	TRBV5-1	.	TRBJ1-4	TGCGCCAGCAGCTTGGGGGCAGGGACAGCGAATGAAAAACTGTTTTTT	CASSLGAGTANEKLFF
TRBD2	TRBV28	.	TRBJ2-5	TGTGCCAGCACCCAACTAGCGGGGGGGGGTGAGACCCAGTACTTC	CASTQLAGGGETQYF
.	TRBV30	.	TRBJ1-2	TGTGCCCAGGCGCTGTGGGTTTCTAACTATGGCTACACCTTC	CAQALWVSNYGYTF
.	TRBV4-2	.	TRBJ2-7	TGTGCCAGCAGCCCACTCCGGGACGGATACTACGAGCAGTACTTC	CASSPLRDGYYEQYF
.	TRBV27	.	TRBJ2-5	TGTGCCAGCAGCAGACTACCGGCGGCAAAAGAGACCCAGTACTTC	CASSRLPAAKETQYF
.	TRBV9	.	TRBJ2-3	TGTGCCAGCAGAGCCGCCACAGGGAAGGGTGTAACAGATACGCAGTATTTT	CASRAATGKGVTDTQYF
.	TRBV7-3	.	TRBJ1-1	TGTGCCAGCAGCTTAAGGGCAGTGGGGGCCGACACTGAAGCTTTCTTT	CASSLRAVGADTEAFF
.	TRBV5-4	.	TRBJ1-6	TGTGCCAGCAGCGGGGACCACGGGGCGACGCCTAATTCACCCCTCCACTTT	CASSGDHGATPNSPLHF
TRBD2	TRBV18	.	TRBJ2-2	TGTGCCAGCTCACCACCTTTCCGGGGGGAGGAAACACCGAGAGGGCTGTTTTTT	CASSPPFRGEETPRGLFF
.	TRBV7-3	.	TRBJ2-3	TGTGCCAGCAGCTTGAGAGCCGGGCGGGGTTACACAGATACGCAGTATTTT	CASSLRAGRGYTDTQYF
.	TRBV7-9	.	TRBJ2-5	TGTGCCAGCAGCTTAGGGGCTGGTAGGGAGACCCAGTACTTC	CASSLGAGRETQYF
.	TRBV18	.	TRBJ1-1	TGTGCCAGCTCACCTACAGACGACACTGAAGCTTTCTTT	CASSPTDDTEAFF
TRBD1	TRBV4-3	.	TRBJ2-2	TGCGCCAGCAGCCCGACCGGGACAGGGGGAACCGGGGAGCTGTTTTTT	CASSPTGTGGTGELFF
.	TRBV6-2/TRBV6-3	.	TRBJ2-1	TGTGCCAGCAGTTACTGGGACTTTCCAGAGCAGTTCTTC	CASSYWDFPEQFF
.	TRBV12-3/TRBV12-4	once	TRBJ1-2	TGTGCCAGCAGTTTTGTCAGGGTCGCTGGCTACACCTTC	CASSFVRVAGYTF
.	TRBV6-5	.	TRBJ1-6	TGTGCCAGCAGTTACGAGACAGGTCACCGCTCACCCCTCCACTTT	CASSYETGHRSPLHF
TRBD2	TRBV10-3	.	TRBJ2-3	TGTGCCATCAAGGAGAGTAGCGGGGGTTGGGATACGCAGTATTTT	CAIKESSGGWDTQYF
.	TRBV6-5	once	TRBJ2-2	TGTGCCAGCAGTTCTAGCGTCAAGGCGAACACCGGGGAGCTGTTTTTT	CASSSSVKANTGELFF
.	TRBV7-9	.	TRBJ1-1	TGTGCCAGCAGCTTAGACACGGGAACTGAAGCTTTCTTT	CASSLDTGTEAFF
.	TRBV9	.	TRBJ2-6	TGTGCCAGCAGCCCGTGGGCAGGGCAACCGTCTGGGGCCAACGTCCTGACTTTC	CASSPWAGQPSGANVLTF
.	TRBV7-2	.	TRBJ1-2	TGTGCCAGCAGCACTACGGTGTGGGGTAGGGTAGATGGCTACACCTTC	CASSTTVWGRVDGYTF
.	TRBV18	.	TRBJ1-2	TGTGCCAGCTCACCCCCTTTAGGGGGAGGTAACTATGGCTACACCTTC	CASSPPLGGGNYGYTF
.	TRBV19	once	TRBJ1-2	TGTGCCAGTAGTCCCGCCGCAGGTGTCCGCTATGGCTACACCTTC	CASSPAAGVRYGYTF
.	TRBV10-3	.	TRBJ1-4	TGTGCCATCAGTGAGCGGGACATTCCTAATGAAAAACTGTTTTTT	CAISERDIPNEKLFF
.	TRBV3-1/TRBV3-2	.	TRBJ2-7	TGTGCCAGCAGCCAAGGGGAGCAGCACTACTACGAGCAGTACTTC	CASSQGEQHYYEQYF
.	TRBV4-1	.	TRBJ1-1	TGCGCCAGCAGCCAAGAGGAAAGGAACACTGAAGCTTTCTTT	CASSQEERNTEAFF
.	TRBV2	.	TRBJ2-3	TGTGCCACCGATAGTGGTACGCAGTATTTT	CATDSGTQYF
TRBD2	TRBV9	many	TRBJ2-1	TGTGCCAGCAGCGAAGCGGGGGGGCGGGATGAGCAGTTCTTC	CASSEAGGRDEQFF
TRBD1	TRBV5-1	.	TRBJ2-3	TGCGCCAGCAGCTTTGGACAGGGTGGCACAGATACGCAGTATTTT	CASSFGQGGTDTQYF
.	TRBV28	.	TRBJ2-7	TGTGCCAGCAGTTTTGTCCACGAGCAGTACTTC	CASSFVHEQYF
.	TRBV6-5	.	TRBJ2-5	TGTGCCAGCAGTCACGGACAAAAATGGGTAGAGACCCAGTACTTC	CASSHGQKWVETQYF